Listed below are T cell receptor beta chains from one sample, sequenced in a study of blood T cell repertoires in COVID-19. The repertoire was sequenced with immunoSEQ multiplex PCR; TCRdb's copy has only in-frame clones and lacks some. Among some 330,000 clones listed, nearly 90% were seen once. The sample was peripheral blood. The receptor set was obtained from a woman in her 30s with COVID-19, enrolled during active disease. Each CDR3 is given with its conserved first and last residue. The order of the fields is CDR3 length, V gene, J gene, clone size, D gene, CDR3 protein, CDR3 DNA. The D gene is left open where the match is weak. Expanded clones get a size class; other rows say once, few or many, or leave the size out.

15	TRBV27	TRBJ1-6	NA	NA	CASSSIGGGNSPLHF	TGTGCCAGCAGTTCTATAGGGGGTGGGAATTCACCCCTCCACTTT
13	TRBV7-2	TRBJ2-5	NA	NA	CASSPGYQETQYF	TGTGCCAGCAGCCCCGGGTACCAAGAGACCCAGTACTTC
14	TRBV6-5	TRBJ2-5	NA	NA	CASSYSRGMETQYF	TGTGCCAGCAGTTACTCGCGGGGAATGGAGACCCAGTACTTC
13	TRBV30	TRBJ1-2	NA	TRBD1	CAWSRQGKYGYTF	TGTGCCTGGAGTCGACAGGGAAAATATGGCTACACCTTC
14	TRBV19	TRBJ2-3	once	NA	CASSIGPGGDTQYF	TGTGCCAGTAGTATAGGCCCCGGGGGAGATACGCAGTATTTT
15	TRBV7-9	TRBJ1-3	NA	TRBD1	CASSPDRASGNTIYF	TGTGCCAGCAGCCCGGACAGGGCCTCTGGAAACACCATATATTTT
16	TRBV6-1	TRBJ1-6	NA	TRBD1	CASSVGKLRDRDPLHF	TGTGCCAGCAGTGTCGGAAAACTCCGGGACAGGGACCCCCTCCACTTT
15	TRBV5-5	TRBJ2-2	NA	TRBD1	CASSSQGAGTGELFF	TGTGCCAGCAGCTCCCAGGGGGCGGGCACCGGGGAGCTGTTTTTT
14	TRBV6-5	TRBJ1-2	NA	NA	CASSYSAGAYGYTF	TGTGCCAGCAGTTACTCAGCAGGGGCCTATGGCTACACCTTC
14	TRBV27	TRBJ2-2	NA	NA	CASSLTYADGELFF	TGTGCCAGCAGTTTAACCTATGCCGACGGGGAGCTGTTTTTT
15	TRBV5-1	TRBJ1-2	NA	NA	CASSLGRGTNYGYTF	TGCGCCAGCAGCTTGGGCCGGGGAACCAACTATGGCTACACCTTC
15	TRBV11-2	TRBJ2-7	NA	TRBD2	CASSAGGGQWDEQYF	TGTGCCAGCAGTGCCGGGGGGGGCCAGTGGGACGAGCAGTACTTC
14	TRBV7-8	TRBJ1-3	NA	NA	CASSLVSTGNTIYF	TGTGCCAGCAGCTTAGTTTCTACTGGAAACACCATATATTTT
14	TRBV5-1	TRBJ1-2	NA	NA	CASSLVSGLDGYTF	TGCGCCAGCAGCTTGGTTTCTGGCTTGGATGGCTACACCTTC
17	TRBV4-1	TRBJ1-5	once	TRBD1	CASSQDDRGNSNQPQHF	TGCGCCAGCAGCCAAGACGACAGGGGTAATAGCAATCAGCCCCAGCATTTT
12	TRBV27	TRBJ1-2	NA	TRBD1	CASSGTGYGYTF	TGTGCCAGCAGTGGGACAGGGTATGGCTACACCTTC
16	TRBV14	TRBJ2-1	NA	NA	CASSRGPGGGYNEQFF	TGTGCCAGCAGCCGGGGGCCGGGGGGTGGTTACAATGAGCAGTTCTTC
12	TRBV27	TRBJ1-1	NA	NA	CASPFRAAEAFF	TGTGCCAGCCCTTTCAGGGCGGCGGAAGCTTTCTTT
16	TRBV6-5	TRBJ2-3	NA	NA	CASSSRRGLGTDTQYF	TGTGCCAGCAGTTCCAGGCGGGGGCTAGGCACAGATACGCAGTATTTT
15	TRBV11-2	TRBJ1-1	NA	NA	CASSLEYRMNTEAFF	TGTGCCAGCAGCTTAGAATACAGGATGAACACTGAAGCTTTCTTT
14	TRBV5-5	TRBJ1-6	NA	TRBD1	CASSRGDSNSPLHF	TGTGCCAGCAGCAGGGGGGACAGTAATTCACCCCTCCACTTT
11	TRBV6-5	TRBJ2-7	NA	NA	CASTQGNEQYF	TGTGCCAGCACACAGGGAAACGAGCAGTACTTC
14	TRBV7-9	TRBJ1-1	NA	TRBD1	CASSPGGLNTEAFF	TGTGCCAGCAGCCCAGGGGGCTTGAACACTGAAGCTTTCTTT
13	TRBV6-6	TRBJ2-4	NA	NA	CASSRSTDDIQYF	TGTGCCAGCAGTCGATCGACAGACGACATTCAGTACTTC
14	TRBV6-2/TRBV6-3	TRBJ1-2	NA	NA	CASSSPTELYGYTF	TGTGCCAGCAGCTCCCCGACAGAACTCTATGGCTACACCTTC
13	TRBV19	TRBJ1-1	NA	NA	CASSTRINTEAFF	TGTGCCAGTAGTACGAGGATTAACACTGAAGCTTTCTTT
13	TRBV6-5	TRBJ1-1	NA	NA	CATQVGRTTEAFF	TGTGCCACTCAGGTCGGCAGAACAACTGAAGCTTTCTTT
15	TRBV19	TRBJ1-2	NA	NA	CASSIAQDSNYGYTF	TGTGCCAGTAGTATAGCTCAGGATTCTAACTATGGCTACACCTTC
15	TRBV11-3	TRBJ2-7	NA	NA	CASSLGRGAGSEQYF	TGTGCCAGCAGCTTAGGTCGGGGGGCGGGCAGTGAGCAGTACTTC
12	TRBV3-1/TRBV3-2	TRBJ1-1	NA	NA	CASSHEGTEAFF	TGTGCCAGCAGCCACGAGGGCACTGAAGCTTTCTTT